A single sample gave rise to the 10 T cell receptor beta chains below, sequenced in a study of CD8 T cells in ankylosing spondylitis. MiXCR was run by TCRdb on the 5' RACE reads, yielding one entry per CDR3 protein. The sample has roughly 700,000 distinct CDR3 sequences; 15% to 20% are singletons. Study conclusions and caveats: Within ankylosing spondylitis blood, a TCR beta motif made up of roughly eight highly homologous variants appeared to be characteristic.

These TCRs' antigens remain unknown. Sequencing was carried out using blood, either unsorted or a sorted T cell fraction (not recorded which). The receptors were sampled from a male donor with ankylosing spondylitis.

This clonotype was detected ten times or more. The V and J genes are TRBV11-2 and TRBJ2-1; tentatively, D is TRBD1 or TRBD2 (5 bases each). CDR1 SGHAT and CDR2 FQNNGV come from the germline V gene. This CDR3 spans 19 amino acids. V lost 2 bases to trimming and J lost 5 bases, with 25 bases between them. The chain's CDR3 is CASSLSGAGTTIFHNEQFF. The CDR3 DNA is TGTGCCAGCAGCTTAAGTGGAGCAGGGACCACCATATTCCACAATGAGCAGTTCTTC.

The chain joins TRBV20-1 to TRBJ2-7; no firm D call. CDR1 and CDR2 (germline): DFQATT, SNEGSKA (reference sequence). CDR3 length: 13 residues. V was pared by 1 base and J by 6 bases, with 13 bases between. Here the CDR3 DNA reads TGCAGTGCTAGAGGTGCAGACGGTCTCGAGCAGTACTTC. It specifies CSARGADGLEQYF.

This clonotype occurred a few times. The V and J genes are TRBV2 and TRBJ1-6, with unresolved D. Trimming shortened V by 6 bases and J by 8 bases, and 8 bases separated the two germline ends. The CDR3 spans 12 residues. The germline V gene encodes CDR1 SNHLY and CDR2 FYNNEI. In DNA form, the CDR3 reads TGTGCCAGCAGAACTGAAGATTCACCCCTCCACTTT. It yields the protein CASRTEDSPLHF.

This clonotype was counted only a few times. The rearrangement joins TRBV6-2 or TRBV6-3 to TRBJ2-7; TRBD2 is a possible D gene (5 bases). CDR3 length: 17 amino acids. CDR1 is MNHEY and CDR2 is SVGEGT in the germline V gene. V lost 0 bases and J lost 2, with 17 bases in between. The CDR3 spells CASSYSIREGHPYEQYF. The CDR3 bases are TGTGCCAGCAGTTACTCGATTCGGGAAGGCCACCCCTACGAGCAGTACTTC.

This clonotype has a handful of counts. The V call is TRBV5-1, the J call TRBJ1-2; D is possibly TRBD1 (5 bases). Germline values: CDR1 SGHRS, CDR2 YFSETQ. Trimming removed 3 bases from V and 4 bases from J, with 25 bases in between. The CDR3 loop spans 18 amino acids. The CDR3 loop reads CASSYNRGEVRYGYGYTF. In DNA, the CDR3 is TGCGCCAGCAGCTATAACCGAGGGGAAGTGAGATATGGCTATGGCTACACCTTC.

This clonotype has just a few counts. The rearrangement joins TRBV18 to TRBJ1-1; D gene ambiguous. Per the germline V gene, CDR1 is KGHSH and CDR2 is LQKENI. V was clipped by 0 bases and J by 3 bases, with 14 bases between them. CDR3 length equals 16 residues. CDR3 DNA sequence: TGTGCCAGCTCACCACCTGGGAGGGTAGGAGACACTGAAGCTTTCTTT. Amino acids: CASSPPGRVGDTEAFF.

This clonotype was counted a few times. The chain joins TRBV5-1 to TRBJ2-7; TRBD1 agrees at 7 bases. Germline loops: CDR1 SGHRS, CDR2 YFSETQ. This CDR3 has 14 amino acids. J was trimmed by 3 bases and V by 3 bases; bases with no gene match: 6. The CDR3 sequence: CASSWDSSYYEQYF. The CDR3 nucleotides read TGCGCCAGCAGCTGGGACAGTTCCTACTACGAGCAGTACTTC.

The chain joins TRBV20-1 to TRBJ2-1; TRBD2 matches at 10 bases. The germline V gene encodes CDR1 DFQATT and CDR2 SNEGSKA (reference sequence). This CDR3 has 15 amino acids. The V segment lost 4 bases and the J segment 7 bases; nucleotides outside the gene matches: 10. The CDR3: CSAIDASGGRNEQFF. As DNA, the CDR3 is TGCAGTGCTATTGACGCTAGCGGGGGCCGGAATGAGCAGTTCTTC.

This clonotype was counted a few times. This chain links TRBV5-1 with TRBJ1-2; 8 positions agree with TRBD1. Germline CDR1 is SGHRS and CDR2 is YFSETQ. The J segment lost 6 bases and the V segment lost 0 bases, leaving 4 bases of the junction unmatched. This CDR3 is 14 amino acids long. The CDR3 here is CASSLGDRGDGYTF. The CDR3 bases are TGCGCCAGCAGCTTGGGCGACAGGGGAGATGGCTACACCTTC. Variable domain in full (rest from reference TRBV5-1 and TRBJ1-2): KAGVTQTPRYLIKTRGQQVTLSCSPISGHRSVSWYQQTPGQGLQFLFEYFSETQRNKGNFPGRFSGRQFSNSRSEMNVSTLELGDSALYLCASSLGDRGDGYTFGSGTRLTVV.

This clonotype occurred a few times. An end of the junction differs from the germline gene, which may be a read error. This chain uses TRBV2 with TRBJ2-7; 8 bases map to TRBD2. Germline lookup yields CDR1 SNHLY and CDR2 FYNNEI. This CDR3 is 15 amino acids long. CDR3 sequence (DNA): TGTGCCAGCAGTGAACTGAGCGGGAGCTCCCACGAGCAGTACTTC. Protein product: CASSELSGSSHEQYF. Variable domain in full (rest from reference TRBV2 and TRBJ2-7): EPEVTQTPSHQVTQMGQEVILRCVPISNHLYFYWYRQILGQKVEFLVSFYNNEISEKSEIFDDQFSVERPDGSNFTLKIRSTKLEDSAMYFCASSELSGSSHEQYFGPGTRLTVT.